Below are 10 T cell receptor beta chains sequenced from a single sample in a study of regulatory T cells in long-lasting Graves disease. Time point indicated: persistent/refractory GD, antithyroid drugs over 5 years with positive TRAb. PBMC-derived RNA was used for the TCR library. Assembly of TCR beta libraries relied on iRepertoire HTBI primers together with Arm-PCR of CDR3 regions. TCRdb processed the multiplex PCR reads anew with MiXCR; each CDR3 protein has one entry. The top ten clones hold less than 35% of a sample with about 340,000 distinct CDR3 sequences, 15% to 20% of them seen once. The source material was peripheral blood mononuclear cells (PBMCs), sampled when the disease was refractory, from a patient treated with antithyroid drugs. Source of these receptors: a female donor with Graves disease.

CDR3 sequence reads: CASRTPEGRSEKLFF. In DNA form, the CDR3 reads TGTGCCAGCAGGACCCCTGAGGGGCGGTCGGAAAAACTGTTTTTT. V and J are TRBV6-1 and TRBJ1-4; D possibly corresponds to TRBD1 (5 bases). The V end lost 6 bases, the J end lost 8 bases, and 19 bases lay between the germline ends. The CDR3 runs to 15 residues. Germline CDR1 and CDR2: MNHNS and SASEGT.

This clonotype was seen ten or more times. This chain connects TRBV2 to TRBJ1-2; the D is unclear. CDR1 is SNHLY, CDR2 FYNNEI, per germline. The CDR3 sequence is 11 residues long. V gave up 6 bases and J gave up 3 bases, with 5 bases separating them. For the CDR3, the DNA is TGTGCCAGCAGCCGGGACTATGGCTACACCTTC. This sequence encodes CASSRDYGYTF.

This clonotype occurred a few times. The rearrangement links TRBV7-8 to TRBJ2-5, with 7 bases identical to TRBD1. Trimming cost V 4 bases and J 1 base; bases outside gene matches: 6. In germline, CDR1 is SGHVS, CDR2 FQNEAQ. This CDR3 has 15 residues. The CDR3 DNA reads TGTGCCAGCAGCTACCGGGGACAGCCCCAAGAGACCCAGTACTTC. This codes for CASSYRGQPQETQYF.

This clonotype was observed a handful of times. The rearrangement links TRBV20-1 to TRBJ1-1, with D possibly being TRBD1 (5 bases). CDR3 length: 13 residues. V shed 5 bases and J shed 1 base, with 11 bases lying between them. Germline CDR1 reads DFQATT; CDR2 reads SNEGSKA (reference sequence). The CDR3 here is CSAPGETNTEAFF. As DNA, the CDR3 is TGCAGTGCTCCGGGGGAAACGAACACTGAAGCTTTCTTT.

The J gene is TRBJ1-5, the V gene TRBV2; D gene uncertain. The CDR3 has 13 residues. The V gene's germline CDR1 is SNHLY and CDR2 FYNNEI. Deletions cut 5 bases from V and 9 bases from J, with 14 bases between. The CDR3 region is CASSPDAAVPQHF. DNA for the CDR3: TGTGCCAGCAGTCCGGACGCCGCGGTGCCCCAGCATTTT.

This clonotype was recorded many times. The chain recombines TRBV7-9 with TRBJ1-2, with D possibly being TRBD1 (6 bases). This CDR3 region has 14 residues. V shed 5 bases and J shed 4 bases, with 14 bases lying between them. Germline assignment: CDR1 SEHNR and CDR2 FQNEAQ (reference sequence). The CDR3 protein is CASSGGREFYGYTF. The CDR3 coding sequence is TGTGCCAGCAGCGGGGGCAGGGAGTTCTATGGCTACACCTTC.

There are a few counts of this clonotype. The rearrangement joins TRBV30 to TRBJ2-7; a possible D gene is TRBD2 (5 bases). In germline, CDR1 is GTSNPN, CDR2 SVGIG (reference sequence). This CDR3 is built from 15 residues. V shed 3 bases and J shed 2 bases, with 17 bases lying between them. CDR3 amino acids: CAWRGRAAPTYEQYF. The CDR3, as DNA: TGTGCCTGGAGGGGCAGAGCGGCACCAACCTACGAGCAGTACTTC.

This clonotype was counted only a few times. The chain links TRBV27 to TRBJ1-1; no definite D call. V lost 5 bases, J lost 3 bases, and 16 bases lay in between. Germline V gene sequence: CDR1 MNHEY, CDR2 SMNVEV (reference sequence). This CDR3 has 15 amino acids. As DNA, the CDR3 is TGTGCCAGCAGTACCCGGACCCCCATATACACTGAAGCTTTCTTT. It specifies CASSTRTPIYTEAFF.

This clonotype was counted many times. The CDR3 region is CATTSGSPETQYF. The CDR3 DNA is TGTGCCACCACTAGCGGGAGTCCGGAGACCCAGTACTTC. The V and J genes are TRBV2 and TRBJ2-5, with 11 bases matching TRBD2. The germline V gene encodes CDR1 SNHLY and CDR2 FYNNEI. The CDR3 is 13 residues long. V shed 10 bases, J shed 5 bases, and the junction held 6 bases outside the gene matches. The variable domain in full, with the rest retrieved from reference TRBV2 and TRBJ2-5, is EPEVTQTPSHQVTQMGQEVILRCVPISNHLYFYWYRQILGQKVEFLVSFYNNEISEKSEIFDDQFSVERPDGSNFTLKIRSTKLEDSAMYFCATTSGSPETQYFGPGTRLLVL.

There are many counts of this clonotype. CDR3 protein: CASKFTGIRETQYF. CDR3 nucleotides: TGTGCCAGCAAATTTACGGGGATTCGAGAGACCCAGTACTTC. This chain uses TRBV28 with TRBJ2-5; D perhaps matches TRBD2 (5 bases). In germline, CDR1 is MDHEN, CDR2 SYDVKM. The CDR3 totals 14 residues. Trimming cost V 7 bases and J 4 bases, with 16 bases left between them.